Following are 20 T cell receptor beta chains from one sample sequenced in a study of stem cell transplantation in POMP-related autoinflammatory disease. Clones were sequenced by immunoSEQ multiplex PCR, and TCRdb holds only the in-frame ones, with some missing. The table includes some 3,000 clones, 91% detected once. Here the sequenced sample was CD4+ follicular helper T cells (Tfh) from PBMCs, taken after stem cell transplantation. All receptors come from a human patient with POMP-related autoinflammation and immune dysregulation (PRAID). T cells may partly derive from the graft donor.

The rearrangement uses TRBV7-2 and TRBJ2-5, with TRBD2 matching over 8 bases. CDR1 is SGHTA and CDR2 is FQGNSA in the germline V gene. Trimming at V came to 6 bases and at J to 1 base, leaving 7 bases not matched to a gene. The CDR3 loop spans 15 amino acids. The CDR3 region is CASRTISGVQETQYF. CDR3 DNA sequence: TGTGCCAGCAGGACCATTAGCGGGGTCCAAGAGACCCAGTACTTC.

The rearrangement links TRBV7-9 to TRBJ2-7; D unclear. CDR3 length equals 14 residues. V dropped 0 bases and J dropped 7 bases, with 13 bases sitting between them. Germline CDR1 and CDR2: SEHNR and FQNEAQ (reference sequence). CDR3 bases: TGTGCCAGCAGCTTAGCCGACCCTTTCAGGGAGCAGTACTTC. Amino acids: CASSLADPFREQYF. The whole variable domain, remainder taken from reference TRBV7-9 and TRBJ2-7, is DTGVSQNPRHKITKRGQNVTFRCDPISEHNRLYWYRQTLGQGPEFLTYFQNEAQLEKSRLLSDRFSAERPKGSFSTLEIQRTEQGDSAMYLCASSLADPFREQYFGPGTRLTVT.

The chain has TRBV7-9 and TRBJ1-2; D is undetermined. The CDR3 has 12 amino acids. Between the trimmed V and J ends, which lost 4 bases and 8 bases, there was a span of 11 bases. Germline V gene lookup returns CDR1 SEHNR and CDR2 FQNEAQ (reference sequence). CDR3 protein: CASSSPPRGYTF. As DNA, the CDR3 is TGTGCCAGCAGCTCCCCCCCGAGGGGCTACACCTTC. The variable domain in full, completed from reference TRBV7-9 and TRBJ1-2, reads DTGVSQNPRHKITKRGQNVTFRCDPISEHNRLYWYRQTLGQGPEFLTYFQNEAQLEKSRLLSDRFSAERPKGSFSTLEIQRTEQGDSAMYLCASSSPPRGYTFGSGTRLTVV.

V usage is TRBV12-3 or TRBV12-4 and J usage is TRBJ1-1, with D hard to call. Trimming shortened V by 3 bases and J by 0 bases, and 5 bases separated the two germline ends. There are 13 residues in the CDR3. CDR3: CASSFLLNTEAFF. DNA of the CDR3: TGTGCCAGCAGTTTTCTATTGAACACTGAAGCTTTCTTT.

This sequence joins TRBV5-4 and TRBJ2-3, with D perhaps TRBD1 (6 bases). The CDR3 consists of 13 residues. The germline V gene has CDR1 SGHNT and CDR2 YYREEE (reference sequence). V was trimmed by 2 bases and J by 4 bases, leaving 8 bases between them. As DNA, the CDR3 is TGTGCCAGCAGCTTCACAGGGTCAGATACGCAGTATTTT. It translates to CASSFTGSDTQYF.

The chain uses TRBV5-1 and TRBJ2-1; tentative D call: TRBD1 (5 bases). V dropped 4 bases and J dropped 5 bases, with 10 bases sitting between them. The CDR3 covers 13 residues. Germline lookup yields CDR1 SGHRS and CDR2 YFSETQ. The CDR3 reads CASSRTGNNEQFF. In DNA, the CDR3 is TGCGCCAGCAGCAGAACAGGAAACAATGAGCAGTTCTTC.

The chain is built from TRBV11-1 and TRBJ2-3; D remains ambiguous. The ends were cut back, 5 bases at V and 5 bases at J, with 11 bases in the middle. The CDR3 length is 13 residues. Germline V CDR1 and CDR2: SGHAT, FQDESV (reference sequence). The chain's CDR3 is CASSLEIEDTQYF. DNA of the CDR3: TGTGCCAGCAGCCTGGAGATAGAAGATACGCAGTATTTT. The complete variable domain, with remaining parts taken from reference TRBV11-1 and TRBJ2-3, reads EAEVAQSPRYKITEKSQAVAFWCDPISGHATLYWYRQILGQGPELLVQFQDESVVDDSQLPKDRFSAERLKGVDSTLKIQPAELGDSAMYLCASSLEIEDTQYFGPGTRLTVL.

The CDR3, as DNA: TGCAGCGTTACAGGATTCGGCTATGGCTACACCTTC. This encodes CSVTGFGYGYTF. V usage is TRBV29-1 and J usage is TRBJ1-2, with a tentative D call TRBD1 (5 bases). Germline V gene sequence: CDR1 SQVTM, CDR2 ANQGSEA. The V and J ends lost 5 bases and 4 bases respectively, with 11 bases between them. The CDR3 is 12 residues long.

This chain joins TRBV4-2 and TRBJ2-3, with 8 bases that match TRBD2. Per the germline V gene, CDR1 is LGHNA and CDR2 is YNFKEQ. The CDR3 contains 15 residues. The trim removed 5 bases at V and 3 bases at J, leaving 7 bases unmatched. The CDR3 nucleotides are TGTGCCAGCAGCGCGCGGGGGGATGTAACAGATACGCAGTATTTT. As protein: CASSARGDVTDTQYF.

This chain uses TRBV15 with TRBJ2-3; tentative D call: TRBD1 (5 bases). The CDR3 contains 14 residues. CDR1 and CDR2 from the germline V gene are LNHNV and YYDKDF (reference sequence). The V end lost 4 bases, the J end lost 1 base, and 9 bases lay between the germline ends. CDR3 sequence: CATSIRDRTDTQYF. DNA for the CDR3: TGTGCCACCAGCATCAGGGATCGCACAGATACGCAGTATTTT.

This chain connects TRBV6-5 to TRBJ1-1; the D gene is possibly TRBD1 (6 bases). Germline V gives CDR1 MNHEY, CDR2 SVGAGI. V was cut by 6 bases and J by 4 bases, with 15 bases left in between. The CDR3 loop spans 14 amino acids. CDR3 sequence (DNA): TGTGCCAGCAGAACGGACAGATTGAGCACTGAAGCTTTCTTT. As protein: CASRTDRLSTEAFF.

There are a few counts of this clone. The chain couples TRBV12-3 or TRBV12-4 to TRBJ1-6; D call uncertain. V lost 1 base to trimming and J lost 6 bases, with 4 bases between them. The CDR3 extends over 13 amino acids. CDR3 region: CASSLGGNSPLHF. As DNA, the CDR3 is TGTGCCAGCAGTTTAGGGGGTAATTCACCCCTCCACTTT.

This sequence joins TRBV10-2 and TRBJ1-1; no definite D call. The germline V gene has CDR1 WSHSY and CDR2 SAAADI. The CDR3 contains 12 residues. Deletions cut 2 bases from V and 7 bases from J, with 8 bases between. Here the CDR3 DNA reads TGCGCCAGCAGTGAGGTCCCGATTGAAGCTTTCTTT. Translated, it gives CASSEVPIEAFF.

The rearrangement links TRBV7-3 to TRBJ1-6; perhaps TRBD1 as D (6 bases). Trimming left V 5 bases short and J 6 bases short, with 11 bases between. Germline CDR1 and CDR2: SGHTA and FQGTGA. The CDR3 runs 14 residues. The CDR3 bases are TGTGCCAGCAGCCCGGGGGCGTTTAATTCACCCCTCCACTTT. It translates to CASSPGAFNSPLHF.

The chain carries TRBV5-1 and TRBJ1-2; TRBD1 matches 10 bases. Per the germline V gene, CDR1 is SGHRS and CDR2 is YFSETQ. The CDR3 has 15 amino acids. With 0 bases clipped from V and 8 bases from J, the junction kept 7 bases outside the gene matches. DNA for the CDR3: TGCGCCAGCAGCTTGGATACCGGGACAGGGGCCGGCTACACCTTC. Translated, it gives CASSLDTGTGAGYTF.

The chain couples TRBV6-5 to TRBJ1-4; weak D call: TRBD1 (5 bases). The CDR3 has 14 residues. Germline V gene data show CDR1 as MNHEY and CDR2 as SVGAGI. V was shortened by 6 bases and J by 8 bases, with 16 bases between the two germline ends. Written as DNA, the CDR3 is TGTGCCAGCAGCGGGAGGTGGGGGTTCGAAAAACTGTTTTTT. Translating it yields CASSGRWGFEKLFF.

The chain is built from TRBV10-2 and TRBJ1-1; the match to TRBD1 covers 8 bases. V gave up 6 bases and J gave up 0 bases; unmatched junction bases: 9. CDR3 length: 16 residues. From germline, CDR1 is WSHSY and CDR2 SAAADI. The CDR3 sequence: CASRWNRGDMNTEAFF. In DNA form, the CDR3 reads TGCGCCAGCAGATGGAACAGGGGGGACATGAACACTGAAGCTTTCTTT.

The gene calls are TRBV5-6 and TRBJ2-7, with D possibly TRBD1 on 6 matching bases. Germline V gene lookup returns CDR1 SGHDT and CDR2 YYEEEE. CDR3 size: 15 residues. Trimming stripped 0 bases from V and 6 bases from J, with 16 bases between. The CDR3 nucleotides read TGTGCCAGCAGCTTGGGGCTCGAGGCAGGGGTCGAGCAGTACGTC. Amino acid sequence: CASSLGLEAGVEQYV.

The chain is built from TRBV7-9 and TRBJ1-4; D is uncertain. Trimming pared 5 bases from V and 0 bases from J, leaving 10 bases between. This CDR3 spans 15 amino acids. Germline values: CDR1 SEHNR, CDR2 FQNEAQ (reference sequence). The CDR3 DNA follows: TGTGCCAGCAGCCTCCACCAGTCAACTAATGAAAAACTGTTTTTT. It codes for CASSLHQSTNEKLFF.

The chain combines TRBV10-1 with TRBJ2-5, with 8 bases lining up with TRBD1. J gave up 2 bases and V 8 bases, and 4 bases lay outside the gene matches. This CDR3 comprises 13 residues. The germline CDR1 and CDR2 sequences are WNHNN and SYGVQD (reference sequence). The CDR3 spells CASSGTGQETQYF. In nucleotides, the CDR3 is TGCGCCAGCTCAGGGACAGGACAAGAGACCCAGTACTTC.